A selection of T cell receptor beta chains follows, all from one sample in a study of read filtering for tumor transcriptome and immune sequencing. Using its own MiXCR run on the reads, TCRdb lists one record per CDR3 protein. The repertoire has over 45,000 distinct CDR3 sequences, roughly 20% of them found once; the top ten carry roughly 37%. Sequencing was done on a sample of a population of CD138-negative cells sorted from bone marrow. These receptors were obtained from a donor at least 40 years old with multiple myeloma. CDR3s include the opening cysteine and the closing phenylalanine or tryptophan. Each record gives: D gene, V gene, clone size, CDR3 length, J gene, CDR3 DNA, CDR3 protein. D genes are given only for firm matches. A row's size may be missing; if present it is once, few, many or a size class.

TRBD1	TRBV29-1	many	12	TRBJ1-1	TGCAGCGTGGACAGGGGTATCACTGAAGCTTTCTTT	CSVDRGITEAFF
-	TRBV11-3	few	15	TRBJ2-1	TGTGCCAGCAGCTTAGATCCCCTCGGATACAATGAGCAGTTCTTC	CASSLDPLGYNEQFF
-	TRBV20-1	-	14	TRBJ2-1	TGCAGTGCTAGACCCCCCGACCTCTGCAATGAGCAGTTCTTC	CSARPPDLCNEQFF
-	TRBV9	many	13	TRBJ1-1	TGTGCCAGCAGCGTTATGCCTGGCACTGAAGCTTTCTTT	CASSVMPGTEAFF
-	TRBV6-6	many	14	TRBJ2-3	TGTGCCAGCAGTTACATAGTGCGTACAGATACGCAGTATTTT	CASSYIVRTDTQYF
-	TRBV7-2	many	15	TRBJ2-1	TGTGCCAGCAGTATGTCCTCCAGCTCCTACAATGAGCAGTTCTTC	CASSMSSSSYNEQFF
TRBD1	TRBV20-1	many	13	TRBJ2-1	TGCAGTGCTAGGAGGGACAGACAAAATGAGCAGTTCTTC	CSARRDRQNEQFF
-	TRBV29-1	many	11	TRBJ1-1	TGCAGCGTCCGACGGAACACTGAAGCTTTCTTT	CSVRRNTEAFF
TRBD1	TRBV5-1	-	18	TRBJ1-1	TGCGCCAGCAGCTCGGGATCGGCAGGGGGAGTTGGGAACACTGAAGCTTTCTTT	CASSSGSAGGVGNTEAFF
-	TRBV3-1	few	15	TRBJ1-5	TGTGCCAGCAGCCCCGGCGGACAGAGACATCAGCCCCAGCATTTT	CASSPGGQRHQPQHF
-	TRBV6-2/TRBV6-3	-	16	TRBJ2-2	TGTGCCAGCAGTTCGGGCATGGTAGGAGGGACCGGGGAGCTGTTTTTT	CASSSGMVGGTGELFF
-	TRBV5-1	-	13	TRBJ1-1	TGCGCCAGCAGCTTGGAACGGGGCACTGAAGCTATCTTT	CASSLERGTEAIF
TRBD1	TRBV5-1	many	15	TRBJ2-1	TGCGCCAGCAGCGACGTAGGGACAGGGTACAATGAGCAGTTCTTC	CASSDVGTGYNEQFF
TRBD2	TRBV20-1	many	15	TRBJ2-1	TGCAGTGCCCGAGGACTAGCGGGATCCTACAATGAGCAGTTCTTC	CSARGLAGSYNEQFF
-	TRBV29-1	many	13	TRBJ1-5	TGCAGCGTTTTACAGGATAGCAATCAGCCCCAGCATTTT	CSVLQDSNQPQHF
-	TRBV12-3/TRBV12-4	-	14	TRBJ2-2	TGTGCCAGCAGTCCTGTATCCACTACCGGGGAGCTGTTTTTT	CASSPVSTTGELFF
-	TRBV20-1	few	15	TRBJ2-7	TGCAGTGCTAGAGATCGGGGAAGGGGTACCTACGAGCAGTACTTC	CSARDRGRGTYEQYF
-	TRBV7-9	-	13	TRBJ1-1	TGTGCCAGCAGCTTAGAGCCAGCCCCTGAAGCTTTCTTT	CASSLEPAPEAFF
-	TRBV12-3/TRBV12-4	many	14	TRBJ2-7	TGTGCCAGCAATTTTGGAAGAAGGGGCTACGAGCAGTACTTC	CASNFGRRGYEQYF
-	TRBV29-1	-	16	TRBJ2-1	TGCAGCGTCGAGACCCGGAGAGAGGCAGGGGATAATGAGCAGTTCTTC	CSVETRREAGDNEQFF
TRBD1	TRBV5-4	many	18	TRBJ2-1	TGTGCCAGCAGCTTGTTAGTATCATCTGGACAGGGGGCGAATGAGCAGTTCTTC	CASSLLVSSGQGANEQFF
-	TRBV2	-	15	TRBJ2-2	TGTGCCGGCAGTGTGGCCCTGGGAAACACCGGGGAGCTGTTTTTT	CAGSVALGNTGELFF
TRBD2	TRBV5-1	many	15	TRBJ2-7	TGCGCCAGCAGCCCTTCGGGACTAGCGGCCTACGAGCAGTACTTC	CASSPSGLAAYEQYF
-	TRBV4-1	many	15	TRBJ2-1	TGCGCCAGCAGCCAAGACCCCGGACTGAGTAATGAGCAGTTCTTC	CASSQDPGLSNEQFF
-	TRBV14	many	13	TRBJ1-1	TGTGCCAGCAGCCCGTTAATGAACACTGAAGCTTTCTTT	CASSPLMNTEAFF
TRBD2	TRBV28	many	16	TRBJ2-3	TGTGCCAGCAGTTCCCGCGGACTAGCGGGAGGGAATACGCAGTATTTT	CASSSRGLAGGNTQYF
-	TRBV19	many	14	TRBJ1-3	TGTGCCAGTAGTATATCGACAACTGGAAACACCATATATTTT	CASSISTTGNTIYF
-	TRBV2	-	11	TRBJ2-1	TGTGCCAGCAGGCTAGCAAGGGAGCAGCTCTTC	CASRLAREQLF
-	TRBV6-2/TRBV6-3	-	16	TRBJ2-1	TGTGCCAGCAGTTCCGCCGGTGCCCCCCCCTACAATGAGCAGTTCTTC	CASSSAGAPPYNEQFF
TRBD2	TRBV7-3	many	15	TRBJ2-2	TGTGCCAGCAGCTTAGGGACTACCTTCACCGGGGAGCTGTTTTTT	CASSLGTTFTGELFF
TRBD2	TRBV6-1	few	15	TRBJ2-1	TGTGCCAGCAGTGCTTCTAGCGGGGACTACAATGAGCAGTTCTTC	CASSASSGDYNEQFF
-	TRBV20-1	many	15	TRBJ1-4	TGCAGTGCTAGAGATCTCAGACAGGATAATGAAAAACTGTTTTTT	CSARDLRQDNEKLFF
-	TRBV4-1	many	15	TRBJ2-5	TGCGCCAGCAGCCAAGATTCGGGATGGCAAGAGACCCAGTACTTC	CASSQDSGWQETQYF
TRBD1	TRBV28	-	14	TRBJ1-2	TGTGCCAGCAGTGCCGGGACAGGTGTCTATGGCTACACCTTC	CASSAGTGVYGYTF
-	TRBV5-6	few	20	TRBJ2-2	TGTGCCAGCAGCTTGTGGTTTGGAGAAAGCGGAGTAGGGCACACCGGGGAGCTGTTTTTT	CASSLWFGESGVGHTGELFF
TRBD2	TRBV15	few	18	TRBJ2-3	TGTGCCACCAGCAGGGGACTAGCGGGGGCGGGCGGCACAGATACGCAGTATTTT	CATSRGLAGAGGTDTQYF
TRBD2	TRBV6-7	many	15	TRBJ2-1	TGTGCCGGAAGACTAGCGGGAGGGCCGGGCAATGAGCAGTTCTTC	CAGRLAGGPGNEQFF
-	TRBV7-7	many	14	TRBJ2-1	TGTGCTAGCAGCCCCCTAACGGGCAGGGATGAGCAGTTCTTC	CASSPLTGRDEQFF
-	TRBV29-1	-	12	TRBJ2-5	TGCAGCGTCAAGGACAGCGGAGAGACCCAGTACTTC	CSVKDSGETQYF
TRBD2	TRBV3-1	many	21	TRBJ2-1	TGTGCCAGCAGCCAAGGATTAACCGGGACTAGCGGGGCTAGCTCCTACAATGAGCAGTTCTTC	CASSQGLTGTSGASSYNEQFF
-	TRBV20-1	few	15	TRBJ2-5	TGCAGTGCTAGGAAGCCGGGACTGCAACAAGAGACCCAGTACTTC	CSARKPGLQQETQYF
TRBD1	TRBV7-6	-	15	TRBJ1-2	TGTGCCAGCAGCTTAGTACAGGGGGCTCTGGAGGGCTACACCTTC	CASSLVQGALEGYTF
-	TRBV6-1	many	14	TRBJ2-1	TGTGCCAGCAGGGACTACAGCTCCTACAATGAGCAGTTCTTC	CASRDYSSYNEQFF
TRBD1	TRBV6-7	many	16	TRBJ1-1	TGTGCCAGCAGTGACCGGGACAGGGGGATGAACACTGAAGCTTTCTTT	CASSDRDRGMNTEAFF
TRBD2	TRBV19	medium-sized	15	TRBJ2-1	TGTGCCAGTAGTAGAGGGACTAGCGCGGGCGATGAGCAGTTCTTC	CASSRGTSAGDEQFF
-	TRBV19	few	15	TRBJ1-5	TGTGCCAGTACCATCTTCGACGGCCCCAATCAGCCCCAGCATTTT	CASTIFDGPNQPQHF
-	TRBV7-9	many	13	TRBJ2-1	TGTGCCAGCAGCTCCACCGATGGCAGGCTGTGGTTCTTC	CASSSTDGRLWFF
TRBD1	TRBV28	many	15	TRBJ2-1	TGTGCCACCGATACTTTAGGGGGCGACTACAATGAGCAGTTCTTC	CATDTLGGDYNEQFF
TRBD2	TRBV29-1	many	13	TRBJ2-1	TGCAGCGTGACCCTTAGCGGGTGGAATGAGCAGTTCTTC	CSVTLSGWNEQFF
-	TRBV20-1	many	15	TRBJ2-3	TGCAGTGCTATCCCGGGACCGACGGTGGCAGATACGCAGTATTTT	CSAIPGPTVADTQYF
-	TRBV29-1	many	14	TRBJ2-1	TGCAGCGCCACCGGCCGGGGGTCTTGGGATGAGCAGTTCTTC	CSATGRGSWDEQFF
TRBD2	TRBV29-1	many	16	TRBJ2-1	TGCAGCGTTGAAGATCCGGATCGGGAGGGGTACAATGAGCAGTTCTTC	CSVEDPDREGYNEQFF
TRBD1	TRBV12-3/TRBV12-4	many	16	TRBJ2-2	TGTGCCAGCAGTGAGACAGGGGGTACCGGAAGCTGGGAGCTGTTTTTT	CASSETGGTGSWELFF
-	TRBV4-2	many	14	TRBJ2-1	TGTGCCAGCAGCCAAGGGGTCGGTGACAATGAGCAGTTCTTC	CASSQGVGDNEQFF
-	TRBV5-1	many	13	TRBJ2-2	TGCGCCAGCAGCCCCCTGAGCACCGGGGAGCTGTTTTTT	CASSPLSTGELFF
TRBD2	TRBV7-9	many	14	TRBJ2-5	TGTGCCAGCAGGACTAGCGGGGAACAAGAGACCCAGTACTTC	CASRTSGEQETQYF
TRBD1	TRBV7-9	-	18	TRBJ2-3	TGTGCCAGCAGCTTATGGGACAGCTTTTACTCTAGCACAGATACGCAGTATTTT	CASSLWDSFYSSTDTQYF
TRBD1	TRBV28	few	16	TRBJ2-5	TGTGCCAGCAGCCGACATACCCGGACAGGGCAAGAGACCCAGTACTTC	CASSRHTRTGQETQYF
-	TRBV29-1	many	11	TRBJ1-1	TGCAGCGTTCGGGAGAACACTGAAGCTTTCTTT	CSVRENTEAFF
-	TRBV7-3	many	14	TRBJ2-3	TGTGCCAGCAGCTTTTTATCTAGCACAGATACGCAGTATTTT	CASSFLSSTDTQYF